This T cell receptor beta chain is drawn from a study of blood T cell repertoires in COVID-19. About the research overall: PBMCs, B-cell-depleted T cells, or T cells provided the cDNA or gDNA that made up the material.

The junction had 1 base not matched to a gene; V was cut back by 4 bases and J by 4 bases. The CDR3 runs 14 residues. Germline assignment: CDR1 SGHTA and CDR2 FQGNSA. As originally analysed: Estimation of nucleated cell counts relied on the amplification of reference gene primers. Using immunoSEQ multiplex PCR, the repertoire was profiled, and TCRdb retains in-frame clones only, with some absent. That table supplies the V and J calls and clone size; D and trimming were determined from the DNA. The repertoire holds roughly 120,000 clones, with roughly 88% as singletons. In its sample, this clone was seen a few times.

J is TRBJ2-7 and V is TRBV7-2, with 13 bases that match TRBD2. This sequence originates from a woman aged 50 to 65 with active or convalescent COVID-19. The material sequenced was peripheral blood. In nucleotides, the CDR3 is TGTGCCAGCAGCTGGACTAGCGGGAGTTACGAGCAGTACTTC. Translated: CASSWTSGSYEQYF.